This T cell receptor beta chain was obtained from a study of kidney transplant recipient with SARS-CoV-2 infection. TCRdb recomputed calls from the reads with MiXCR, one row per CDR3 protein. The sample shows 200,000 to 300,000 distinct CDR3 sequences, about 28% of them seen only once. V was shortened by 1 base and J by 6 bases, with 13 bases between the two germline ends. Looked up from germline, CDR1 is LNHDA and CDR2 is SQIVND (reference sequence). This CDR3 has 14 residues. The table lists this clonotype with many counts. The genes are TRBV19 and TRBJ2-7, with TRBD2 as a possible D gene (5 bases). The receptor comes from a young adult male patient who had COVID-19 and was a kidney transplant recipient. Some of these T cells may belong to the graft donor. This specimen consisted of a blood sample, obtained at baseline and around day 120 from a kidney transplant recipient. CDR3 nucleotides: TGTGCCAGTAGTATAGGAGGGCTAGCCGCCGAGCAGTACTTC. It codes for CASSIGGLAAEQYF.